These 7 T cell receptor beta chains were sequenced from one sample in a study of cytomegalovirus exposure and HLA in healthy donors. Some clones are missing from TCRdb's copy, which holds only in-frame ones; the method was immunoSEQ multiplex PCR. The data hold fewer than 200,000 clones, with around 88% observed a single time. What was sequenced was PBMCs. All receptors derive from a woman between 18 and 29 years old in good health and CMV-seronegative.

V usage is TRBV7-9 and J usage is TRBJ2-1; a possible D gene is TRBD1 (5 bases). Deletions cut 5 bases from V and 0 bases from J, with 14 bases between. This CDR3 is built from 16 residues. Germline V gene lookup returns CDR1 SEHNR and CDR2 FQNEAQ (reference sequence). The CDR3 nucleotides are TGTGCCAGCAGCGCTACCAGGGTAAGCTCCTACAATGAGCAGTTCTTC. Translation: CASSATRVSSYNEQFF. The full variable domain, completed using reference TRBV7-9 and TRBJ2-1, is DTGVSQNPRHKITKRGQNVTFRCDPISEHNRLYWYRQTLGQGPEFLTYFQNEAQLEKSRLLSDRFSAERPKGSFSTLEIQRTEQGDSAMYLCASSATRVSSYNEQFFGPGTRLTVL.

This clone was found a few times. The chain couples TRBV29-1 to TRBJ1-2; 7 bases match TRBD1. The V segment lost 6 bases and the J segment 5 bases; nucleotides outside the gene matches: 9. There are 13 residues in the CDR3. Germline CDR1 reads SQVTM; CDR2 reads ANQGSEA. The CDR3 sequence: CSVLRQGRYGYTF. CDR3 nucleotide sequence: TGCAGCGTATTACGACAGGGTCGTTATGGCTACACCTTC.

Concerning this clone itself: At one boundary the junction diverges from the germline segment, which might be a read error. The CDR3 sequence: CASSLWAPDRTNTGELFF. DNA for the CDR3: TGTGCCAGCAGTTTATGGGCCCCGGACAGGACGAATACCGGGGAGCTGTTTTTT. The chain links TRBV27 to TRBJ2-2; 7 positions agree with TRBD1. This CDR3 comprises 18 residues. Germline V gives CDR1 MNHEY, CDR2 SMNVEV (reference sequence).

V usage is TRBV7-2 and J usage is TRBJ1-4, with a weak D call TRBD1 (5 bases). Germline V gene sequence: CDR1 SGHTA, CDR2 FQGNSA. The CDR3 length is 15 residues. The V end lost 1 base, the J end lost 8 bases, and 14 bases lay between the germline ends. CDR3 amino acids: CASSLVRGRVEKLFF. The CDR3 DNA is TGTGCCAGCAGCTTAGTAAGGGGCAGGGTCGAAAAACTGTTTTTT.

V usage is TRBV4-1 and J usage is TRBJ1-2; tentative D call: TRBD1 (6 bases). Trimming took 4 bases from V and 4 from J, leaving 16 bases between them. In germline, CDR1 is MGHRA, CDR2 YSYEKL. The CDR3 is 15 residues long. The CDR3 region has the DNA TGCGCCAGCAGCCCCCAGAACACAGGGCTCTATGGCTACACCTTC. It encodes CASSPQNTGLYGYTF.

The chain combines TRBV27 with TRBJ1-3; 8 bases are shared with TRBD1. This CDR3 is 16 amino acids long. V lost 6 bases, J lost 2 bases, and 9 bases stayed unmatched. CDR1 and CDR2 (germline): MNHEY, SMNVEV (reference sequence). This chain's CDR3 is CASSLTGEGTGNTIYF. The CDR3 DNA reads TGTGCCAGCAGCTTGACAGGGGAAGGAACTGGAAACACCATATATTTT.

The gene calls are TRBV7-2 and TRBJ2-7, with TRBD1 as a possible D gene (5 bases). This CDR3 region has 15 residues. Trimming removed 6 bases at V and 0 bases at J, with 15 bases between. CDR1 is SGHTA, CDR2 FQGNSA, per germline. The CDR3 loop reads CASRDKGLLSYEQYF. The CDR3 DNA reads TGTGCCAGCAGGGACAAGGGCCTCCTCTCCTACGAGCAGTACTTC.